One and the same sample provided the 32 T cell receptor beta chains below, sequenced in a study of T cells in Graves' hyperthyroidism and ophthalmopathy. The source material, RNA transcripts, was used to amplify TCR beta CDR3 regions. First-round RT-PCR of the TCR CDR3 relied on the HTBI primer set. TCRdb recomputed calls from the multiplex PCR reads with MiXCR, one row per CDR3 protein. This sample has about 270,000 distinct CDR3 sequences, with nearly 15% found just once. The sample taken for sequencing was blood. The receptors come from a woman aged 45-60 years with Graves' hyperthyroidism that later progressed to Graves' ophthalmopathy.

This clonotype was detected many times. V and J are TRBV11-2 and TRBJ2-4; TRBD2 might be the D (6 bases). The CDR3 extends over 15 amino acids. Trimming stripped 1 base from V and 6 bases from J, with 13 bases between. The germline V gene encodes CDR1 SGHAT and CDR2 FQNNGV. CDR3: CASSLVRMGGNIQYF. The CDR3 nucleotides are TGTGCCAGCAGCTTAGTACGGATGGGGGGAAACATTCAGTACTTC.

The gene calls are TRBV28 and TRBJ1-1; D is undetermined. Germline V lookup: CDR1 MDHEN, CDR2 SYDVKM. Trimming took off 4 bases at V and 4 bases at J, with 16 bases between the two ends. The CDR3 sequence is 15 residues long. CDR3 nucleotides: TGTGCCAGCAGTTACACCCGCGGAAGAGCCACTGAAGCTTTCTTT. Encoded protein: CASSYTRGRATEAFF.

The CDR3 region has the DNA TGTGCCAGCAGTCTGGACCCATACACCATATATTTT. Residues: CASSLDPYTIYF. The chain recombines TRBV6-1 with TRBJ1-3; D is ambiguous. CDR1 and CDR2 from the germline V gene are MNHNS and SASEGT. V was shortened by 5 bases and J by 8 bases, with 10 bases between the two germline ends. The CDR3 loop spans 12 amino acids.

This clonotype was counted ten times or more. The chain carries TRBV27 and TRBJ2-5, with D hard to call. The CDR3 has 11 amino acids. V lost 1 base and J lost 7, with 4 bases in between. Germline loops: CDR1 MNHEY, CDR2 SMNVEV (reference sequence). This CDR3 reads CASSLFGTQYF. As DNA, the CDR3 is TGTGCCAGCAGTTTATTTGGGACCCAGTACTTC.

Points on this clonotype: A much larger clonotype is one base distant, so this may be a read error. As the CDR3 is not closed by the conserved phenylalanine or tryptophan, this likely results from a read error. This chain joins TRBV11-1 and TRBJ1-2, with no clear D. The CDR3 has 14 amino acids. Looked up from germline, CDR1 is SGHAT and CDR2 is FQDESV (reference sequence). The CDR3 loop is CANSRGLGFDGYTL. The DNA of the CDR3 is TGTGCCAACAGCCGTGGGTTGGGCTTCGATGGCTACACCCTC.

This chain joins TRBV20-1 and TRBJ2-2; 8 bases line up with TRBD2. J gave up 5 bases and V 4 bases, and 12 bases lay outside the gene matches. The CDR3 runs 16 residues. The germline V gene encodes CDR1 DFQATT and CDR2 SNEGSKA (reference sequence). Here the CDR3 DNA reads TGCAGTGCTACCCAAGGAGCGGGAGTTAGGACCGGGGAGCTGTTTTTT. The encoded protein is CSATQGAGVRTGELFF.

This clonotype was seen ten or more times. The chain uses TRBV5-1 and TRBJ2-7; TRBD1 agrees at 8 bases. This CDR3 spans 13 amino acids. The germline CDR1 and CDR2 sequences are SGHRS and YFSETQ. The V gene end was trimmed by 4 bases and the J gene end by 7 bases; junction bases not matched to a gene: 7. Here the CDR3 reads CASSQRTGREQYF. The CDR3, as DNA: TGCGCCAGCAGCCAGCGGACAGGGAGGGAGCAGTACTTC.

This clonotype was counted many times. This rearrangement joins TRBV27 to TRBJ2-2; perhaps TRBD2 as D (5 bases). This CDR3 has 13 amino acids. The germline V and J ends were trimmed by 5 bases and 6 bases, with 10 bases remaining between them. Germline lookup yields CDR1 MNHEY and CDR2 SMNVEV (reference sequence). The CDR3 protein is CASSPTKPGELFF. For the CDR3, the DNA is TGTGCCAGCAGTCCGACTAAGCCCGGGGAGCTGTTTTTT.

This chain links TRBV6-2 or TRBV6-3 with TRBJ2-4; D is uncertain. CDR1 is MNHEY, CDR2 SVGEGT, per germline. The CDR3 consists of 13 residues. Trimming removed 6 bases at V and 6 bases at J, with 12 bases between. CDR3 loop: CASRPSDRNIQYF. The CDR3 DNA reads TGTGCCAGCAGGCCTTCCGATAGAAACATTCAGTACTTC.

This clonotype was counted only a few times. The V gene is TRBV14, the J gene TRBJ1-2; no firm D call. This CDR3 has 14 residues. Trimming removed 1 base at V and 0 bases at J, with 6 bases between. Germline V gene data show CDR1 as SGHDN and CDR2 as FVKESK. CDR3 DNA sequence: TGTGCCAGCAGCCAAGTCACAGCTAACTATGGCTACACCTTC. Translating gives CASSQVTANYGYTF.

Comments on this clonotype: This may be a read error, as it is one base from a much larger clone. The V and J genes are TRBV10-3 and TRBJ2-2; D is uncertain. From germline, CDR1 is ENHRY and CDR2 SYGVKD. The CDR3 is 14 amino acids. V lost 7 bases and J lost 3, with 12 bases in between. The CDR3 region has the DNA TGTGCCATCATGTCTGTCTCGGACACCGGGGAGCTGTTTTTT. Its protein is CAIMSVSDTGELFF.

Here the CDR3 DNA reads TGCGCCAGCAGCTTGGAGGGAAATACGCAGTATTTT. Translating it yields CASSLEGNTQYF. This chain links TRBV5-1 with TRBJ2-3; D unclear. CDR3 length: 12 amino acids. Germline V gene sequence: CDR1 SGHRS, CDR2 YFSETQ. V was trimmed by 0 bases and J by 7 bases, leaving 6 bases between them.

This clonotype was found many times. The genes are TRBV3-1 and TRBJ2-1, with a weak D call TRBD2 (6 bases). V was trimmed by 4 bases and J by 4 bases, leaving 17 bases between them. CDR1 LGHDT and CDR2 YNNKEL come from the germline V gene (reference sequence). This CDR3 is built from 16 residues. CDR3: CASSPYNGGWYNEQFF. CDR3 DNA: TGTGCCAGCAGCCCGTACAATGGGGGGTGGTACAATGAGCAGTTCTTC.

This clonotype was observed at least ten times. The genes are TRBV9 and TRBJ2-3, with D tentatively TRBD1 or TRBD2 (6 bases each). This CDR3 has 14 residues. Germline CDR1 SGDLS, CDR2 YYNGEE. Trimming removed 3 bases at V and 2 bases at J, with 10 bases between. For the CDR3, the DNA is TGTGCCAGCAGCGGAGGGGGGTTCACAGATACGCAGTATTTT. Its translation is CASSGGGFTDTQYF. Using reference TRBV9 and TRBJ2-3 for the parts outside the CDR3, the full variable domain is DSGVTQTPKHLITATGQRVTLRCSPRSGDLSVYWYQQSLDQGLQFLIQYYNGEERAKGNILERFSAQQFPDLHSELNLSSLELGDSALYFCASSGGGFTDTQYFGPGTRLTVL.

This clonotype has ten or more counts. The genes are TRBV6-1 and TRBJ2-1; no clear D. The CDR3 totals 16 residues. V was shortened by 6 bases and J by 7 bases, with 22 bases between the two germline ends. Per germline, CDR1 MNHNS and CDR2 SASEGT. The CDR3 protein is CASSRALSASGNEQFF. In DNA form, the CDR3 reads TGTGCCAGCAGCCGAGCTTTGAGTGCCTCAGGAAATGAGCAGTTCTTC.

The table lists this clonotype with many counts. The rearrangement joins TRBV28 to TRBJ1-1; D remains unclear. V gave up 4 bases and J gave up 1 base, with 7 bases separating them. This CDR3 is 13 amino acids long. CDR1 is MDHEN and CDR2 is SYDVKM in the germline V gene. CDR3 loop: CASSYKQNTEAFF. In nucleotides, the CDR3 is TGTGCCAGCAGTTACAAACAGAACACTGAAGCTTTCTTT.

There are many counts of this clonotype. The chain carries TRBV28 and TRBJ1-5, with D perhaps matching TRBD1 (6 bases). V lost 8 bases and J lost 7, with 12 bases in between. The CDR3 spans 12 residues. The V gene's germline CDR1 is MDHEN and CDR2 SYDVKM. Here the CDR3 reads CASGTGRQPQHF. The CDR3 nucleotides are TGTGCCAGCGGAACAGGGCGGCAGCCCCAGCATTTT.

In its sample, this clonotype was seen a few times. V gene TRBV20-1 combines with J gene TRBJ1-6, with D tentatively TRBD1 (5 bases). The CDR3 runs 14 residues. Germline V gives CDR1 DFQATT, CDR2 SNEGSKA (reference sequence). The ends were cut back, 3 bases at V and 7 bases at J, with 13 bases in the middle. The CDR3 is CSASQPSGNSPLHF. For the CDR3, the DNA is TGCAGTGCTAGTCAACCCTCAGGGAATTCACCCCTCCACTTT.

In this sample, this clonotype turned up many times. J is TRBJ1-5 and V is TRBV6-1, with TRBD1 identical over 12 bases. This CDR3 contains 16 residues. V lost 3 bases to trimming and J lost 6 bases; unmatched junction nucleotides: 6. Germline CDR1 reads MNHNS; CDR2 reads SASEGT. The chain's CDR3 is CASSDTGQGAFQPQHF. The CDR3, as DNA: TGTGCCAGCAGTGACACGGGACAGGGGGCTTTTCAGCCCCAGCATTTT.

This clonotype has a handful of counts. This rearrangement joins TRBV19 to TRBJ1-1; D unclear. V was pared by 2 bases and J by 1 base, with 11 bases between. The germline V gene encodes CDR1 LNHDA and CDR2 SQIVND (reference sequence). The CDR3 spans 15 residues. In DNA form, the CDR3 reads TGTGCCAGTAGTATATTGAGGAGCCGGAACACTGAAGCTTTCTTT. This gives the protein CASSILRSRNTEAFF. The full variable domain, its missing parts supplied by reference TRBV19 and TRBJ1-1, is DGGITQSPKYLFRKEGQNVTLSCEQNLNHDAMYWYRQDPGQGLRLIYYSQIVNDFQKGDIAEGYSVSREKKESFPLTVTSAQKNPTAFYLCASSILRSRNTEAFFGQGTRLTVV.

This clonotype came up many times. The V call is TRBV27, the J call TRBJ2-1; 9 bases match TRBD1. CDR3 length equals 15 residues. Germline V gives CDR1 MNHEY, CDR2 SMNVEV (reference sequence). V dropped 2 bases and J dropped 5; count of bases not matched to a gene: 4. The CDR3 region has the DNA TGTGCCAGCAGTTTAGGGGACAGGGTGGACAATGAGCAGTTCTTC. As protein: CASSLGDRVDNEQFF.

Ten or more counts support this clonotype. CDR3 region: CASSPGQSTEAFF. CDR3 in DNA: TGTGCCAGCAGCCCCGGCCAGTCCACTGAAGCTTTCTTT. The chain employs TRBV7-3 and TRBJ1-1; D not certain. The CDR3 extends over 13 amino acids. The V end lost 5 bases, the J end lost 4 bases, and 11 bases lay between the germline ends. The germline V gene encodes CDR1 SGHTA and CDR2 FQGTGA.

This clonotype showed up just a few times. V gene TRBV20-1 combines with J gene TRBJ2-1; D may be TRBD1 (6 bases). Trimming took 1 base from V and 0 from J, leaving 22 bases between them. Germline V CDR1 and CDR2: DFQATT, SNEGSKA (reference sequence). This CDR3 has 19 amino acids. The CDR3 bases are TGCAGTGCTAGAGCTAGGACAGATAAGCGGACCAGCTCCTACAATGAGCAGTTCTTC. It encodes CSARARTDKRTSSYNEQFF.

At least ten counts were recorded for this clonotype. The rearrangement joins TRBV28 to TRBJ1-2; D is perhaps TRBD1 (6 bases). The CDR3 loop spans 15 amino acids. V was shortened by 5 bases and J by 8 bases, with 21 bases between the two germline ends. The germline gives CDR1 MDHEN, CDR2 SYDVKM. The CDR3 region has the DNA TGTGCCAGCAGTGAAGCAGGACGCGCAGGGGTAGGCTACACCTTC. Protein sequence: CASSEAGRAGVGYTF.

The chain carries TRBV11-1 and TRBJ2-7, with a weak D call TRBD1 (6 bases). The germline CDR1 and CDR2 sequences are SGHAT and FQDESV (reference sequence). V shed 2 bases and J shed 3 bases, with 8 bases lying between them. CDR3 length equals 13 residues. CDR3 sequence: CASSLMDSYEQYF. Written as DNA, the CDR3 is TGTGCCAGCAGCTTAATGGACAGCTACGAGCAGTACTTC.

This clonotype was observed at least ten times. The chain recombines TRBV7-8 with TRBJ2-3; 7 bases map to TRBD2. V trimming: 3 bases; J trimming: 5 bases; junction bases outside the gene matches: 8. This CDR3 contains 15 residues. CDR1 is SGHVS and CDR2 is FQNEAQ in the germline V gene. The CDR3 bases are TGTGCCAGCAGCTTCCCCCGGACTAGGAGAGATACGCAGTATTTT. Protein: CASSFPRTRRDTQYF.

This clonotype occurred many times. The chain recombines TRBV27 with TRBJ1-6; no definite D call. Germline CDR1 reads MNHEY; CDR2 reads SMNVEV (reference sequence). Trimming left V 3 bases short and J 6 bases short, with 9 bases between. The CDR3 covers 14 residues. In DNA form, the CDR3 reads TGTGCCAGCAGTTTGCTGGGCGCTAATTCACCCCTCCACTTT. This gives the protein CASSLLGANSPLHF.

This clonotype was recorded at least ten times. The chain couples TRBV7-8 to TRBJ2-2, with D perhaps given as TRBD1 or TRBD2 (5 bases each). This CDR3 is 18 amino acids long. Per the germline V gene, CDR1 is SGHVS and CDR2 is FQNEAQ. Trimming pared 1 base from V and 1 base from J, leaving 16 bases between. CDR3 nucleotide sequence: TGTGCCAGCAGCTTAGAGAGGGACGGAACTAAGAACACCGGGGAGCTGTTTTTT. Residues: CASSLERDGTKNTGELFF.

This clonotype was counted many times. The chain links TRBV18 to TRBJ1-3; no reliable D call. Between the trimmed V and J ends, which lost 2 bases and 0 bases, there was a span of 8 bases. This CDR3 is 15 amino acids long. Germline values: CDR1 KGHSH, CDR2 LQKENI. CDR3 protein: CASSPVGNSGNTIYF. Written as DNA, the CDR3 is TGTGCCAGCTCACCAGTTGGGAACTCTGGAAACACCATATATTTT.

This clonotype was observed a few times. V is TRBV20-1 and J is TRBJ1-4, with D perhaps matching TRBD1 (5 bases). This CDR3 is 17 amino acids long. With 1 base removed from V and 0 bases from J, the gap between germline ends came to 15 bases. Germline CDR1 DFQATT, CDR2 SNEGSKA (reference sequence). The CDR3 DNA follows: TGCAGTGCTAGAGTTGGGCCGGGGGATGCAACTAATGAAAAACTGTTTTTT. It translates to CSARVGPGDATNEKLFF.

Ten or more counts support this clonotype. The CDR3 region is CASRVTGGTEAFF. The CDR3 DNA reads TGCGCCAGCAGAGTAACAGGGGGAACTGAAGCTTTCTTT. The rearrangement joins TRBV10-2 to TRBJ1-1; 8 bases agree with TRBD1. CDR1 WSHSY and CDR2 SAAADI come from the germline V gene. J gave up 5 bases and V 6 bases, and 5 bases lay outside the gene matches. The CDR3 length is 13 residues.

The V call is TRBV4-1, the J call TRBJ2-7; 14 bases map to TRBD2. Germline V lookup: CDR1 MGHRA, CDR2 YSYEKL. Trimming took 4 bases from V and 5 from J; bases not matched to a gene: 10. The CDR3 is 17 residues long. The CDR3 reads CASSPGLAGADFHEQYF. CDR3 DNA: TGCGCCAGCAGCCCGGGACTAGCGGGAGCTGATTTTCACGAGCAGTACTTC.